Below, 19 T cell receptor beta chains from the same sample are listed, as sequenced in a study of identical twins. TCRdb recomputed calls from the 5' RACE reads with MiXCR, one row per CDR3 protein. The data contain about 890,000 distinct CDR3 sequences, about 12% of them singletons. The sample was also reused in another study, on yellow fever vaccine responses in identical twins.

The sample taken for sequencing was PBMCs. These receptors came from a woman in her late teens or twenties in good health.

This clonotype was seen more than once but under ten times. J is TRBJ1-1 and V is TRBV3-1; D is undetermined. V was trimmed by 1 base and J by 7 bases, leaving 13 bases between them. Germline values: CDR1 LGHDT, CDR2 YNNKEL (reference sequence). The length of the CDR3 is 14 residues. The CDR3 nucleotides are TGTGCCAGCAGCCAAGGGAGGTCGGCGGGTGAAGCTTTCTTT. Protein: CASSQGRSAGEAFF.

This clonotype was detected only a few times. This chain links TRBV3-1 with TRBJ1-1; possibly TRBD1 for D (5 bases). The CDR3 runs to 12 residues. CDR1 and CDR2 from the germline V gene are LGHDT and YNNKEL (reference sequence). V gave up 1 base and J gave up 11 bases, with 11 bases separating them. Here the CDR3 DNA reads TGTGCCAGCAGCCAAGGGGACTTTGGGGCTTTCTTT. Amino acids: CASSQGDFGAFF.

This chain uses TRBV7-7 with TRBJ2-7, with D uncertain. From germline, CDR1 is SSHAT and CDR2 FNYEAQ (reference sequence). Trimming took 2 bases from V and 2 from J, leaving 10 bases between them. CDR3 length: 14 amino acids. For the CDR3, the DNA is TGTGCCAGCAGCTTATCGGTGGCAGCCTACGAGCAGTACTTC. Amino acid sequence: CASSLSVAAYEQYF.

This clonotype has ten or more counts. The chain employs TRBV6-1 and TRBJ1-1; 9 bases agree with TRBD1. V lost 5 bases and J lost 7; bases outside the gene matches: 8. This CDR3 has 14 residues. CDR1 is MNHNS, CDR2 SASEGT, per germline. The CDR3 loop reads CASSIPGTGIEAFF. In DNA, the CDR3 is TGTGCCAGCAGTATCCCCGGGACAGGGATTGAAGCTTTCTTT.

This clonotype was detected a few times. The chain has TRBV6-5 and TRBJ2-7; D is perhaps TRBD2 (5 bases). Germline V lookup: CDR1 MNHEY, CDR2 SVGAGI. V lost 0 bases and J 7 bases, leaving 10 bases between the germline ends. CDR3 length equals 13 residues. CDR3 sequence: CASSYSAGGEQYV. In nucleotides, the CDR3 is TGTGCCAGCAGTTACTCGGCGGGCGGGGAGCAGTACGTC.

CDR3 sequence (DNA): TGTGCCAGTAAAGGCCAGGGGACCCAGTACTTC. Amino acids: CASKGQGTQYF. V gene TRBV19 combines with J gene TRBJ2-5; possible D gene TRBD1, 5 bases. CDR1 and CDR2 (germline): LNHDA, SQIVND (reference sequence). CDR3 length: 11 residues. The ends were cut back, 7 bases at V and 7 bases at J, with 10 bases in the middle.

The chain is built from TRBV20-1 and TRBJ2-5, with D hard to call. The V gene lost 6 bases and the J gene lost 6 bases, with 8 bases spanning the gap. Germline V CDR1 and CDR2: DFQATT, SNEGSKA (reference sequence). The CDR3 has 10 amino acids. The CDR3 DNA sequence: TGCAGTGCCCCATTCAAGACCCAGTACTTC. Translating gives CSAPFKTQYF.

This chain uses TRBV12-3 or TRBV12-4 with TRBJ2-6; no definite D call. The CDR3 has 18 amino acids. Trimming cost V 4 bases and J 2 bases, with 18 bases left between them. In DNA form, the CDR3 reads TGTGCCAGCAGTTCATCTAACCTACCCCTCCCTGGGGCCAACGTCCTGACTTTC. Amino acid sequence: CASSSSNLPLPGANVLTF.

The rearrangement links TRBV4-1 to TRBJ1-1; 10 positions match TRBD1. V shed 5 bases, J shed 6 bases, and the junction held 6 bases outside the gene matches. This CDR3 comprises 14 residues. Germline loops: CDR1 MGHRA, CDR2 YSYEKL. The CDR3 region has the DNA TGCGCCAGCAGCACAGCGGGGACAGGGGCTGAAGCTTTCTTT. This sequence encodes CASSTAGTGAEAFF.

This rearrangement joins TRBV2 to TRBJ2-7; TRBD1 matches at 7 bases. Germline V gene lookup returns CDR1 SNHLY and CDR2 FYNNEI. This CDR3 is built from 13 residues. V was clipped by 4 bases and J by 3 bases; unmatched bases: 3. CDR3 bases: TGTGCCAGCAGTGCCGGGACAGTCTACGAGCAGTACGTC. Translated: CASSAGTVYEQYV.

This clonotype was counted at least ten times. The chain couples TRBV7-6 to TRBJ1-5; D is unclear. This CDR3 spans 12 amino acids. The germline V gene has CDR1 SGHVS and CDR2 FNYEAQ. V lost 5 bases and J lost 7, with 9 bases in between. CDR3 sequence (DNA): TGTGCCAGCAGCCCATTGGGGCAGCCCCAGCATTTT. Amino acid sequence: CASSPLGQPQHF.

For this clonotype: Since a much larger clone is just one base distant, this may be a read error. The V call is TRBV7-8, the J call TRBJ2-1; maybe TRBD2 (7 bases). V lost 5 bases and J 0 bases, leaving 11 bases between the germline ends. This CDR3 has 15 residues. CDR1 is SGHVS, CDR2 FQNEAQ, per germline. This chain's CDR3 is CASSPRGASYNEQFF. The CDR3 DNA follows: TGTGCCAGCAGCCCCCGGGGGGCCTCCTACAATGAGCAGTTCTTC.

A few counts support this clonotype. The rearrangement joins TRBV5-1 to TRBJ1-1; D gene unclear. CDR3 length equals 14 residues. The germline V gene encodes CDR1 SGHRS and CDR2 YFSETQ. The V gene lost 2 bases and the J gene lost 0 bases, with 8 bases spanning the gap. CDR3 in amino acids: CASSFQRMNTEAFF. In DNA, the CDR3 is TGCGCCAGCAGCTTTCAACGAATGAACACTGAAGCTTTCTTT. The whole variable domain, filled in from reference TRBV5-1 and TRBJ1-1, reads KAGVTQTPRYLIKTRGQQVTLSCSPISGHRSVSWYQQTPGQGLQFLFEYFSETQRNKGNFPGRFSGRQFSNSRSEMNVSTLELGDSALYLCASSFQRMNTEAFFGQGTRLTVV.

V and J are TRBV10-1 and TRBJ2-3; D is uncertain. CDR3 length equals 14 residues. Germline V gene data show CDR1 as WNHNN and CDR2 as SYGVQD (reference sequence). V was clipped by 3 bases and J by 0 bases, with 7 bases between them. For the CDR3, the DNA is TGCGCCAGCAGTGATGCCTCTAGCACAGATACGCAGTATTTT. Amino acids: CASSDASSTDTQYF.

The chain carries TRBV20-1 and TRBJ1-1, with no clear D. The germline V gene has CDR1 DFQATT and CDR2 SNEGSKA (reference sequence). Trimming stripped 6 bases from V and 5 bases from J, with 13 bases between. The CDR3 totals 12 residues. The CDR3 DNA reads TGCAGTGCCCGACGGGGTAGAACTGAAGCTTTCTTT. It is translated as CSARRGRTEAFF.

The V and J genes are TRBV20-1 and TRBJ2-1, with TRBD1 matching over 8 bases. Trimming at V came to 5 bases and at J to 0 bases, leaving 18 bases not matched to a gene. Per the germline V gene, CDR1 is DFQATT and CDR2 is SNEGSKA (reference sequence). The CDR3 loop spans 19 amino acids. CDR3 sequence reads: CSAFPGTGTLRSSYNEQFF. CDR3 DNA: TGCAGTGCTTTCCCCGGGACAGGAACACTCCGGAGCTCCTACAATGAGCAGTTCTTC.

The CDR3 reads CASKGQPEAFF. The CDR3 region has the DNA TGTGCCAGCAAGGGGCAGCCTGAAGCTTTCTTT. This chain joins TRBV2 and TRBJ1-1; tentative D call: TRBD1 (5 bases). Trimming took 7 bases from V and 6 from J, leaving 9 bases between them. Germline lookup yields CDR1 SNHLY and CDR2 FYNNEI. The CDR3 runs 11 residues.

This chain joins TRBV7-9 and TRBJ1-1, with a possible D match to TRBD1 (5 bases). Trimming removed 3 bases from V and 1 base from J, with 12 bases in between. The germline gives CDR1 SEHNR, CDR2 FQNEAQ (reference sequence). The CDR3 consists of 15 residues. The CDR3 DNA is TGTGCCAGCAGCTTGGAAGGACAAACGAACACTGAAGCTTTCTTT. Encoded protein: CASSLEGQTNTEAFF.

The rearrangement links TRBV7-3 to TRBJ2-3; a weak D match, TRBD2 (5 bases). The germline V and J ends were trimmed by 1 base and 3 bases, with 11 bases remaining between them. The CDR3 sequence is 15 residues long. Germline V gene data show CDR1 as SGHTA and CDR2 as FQGTGA. The CDR3 loop is CASSLSLSGTDTQYF. In nucleotides, the CDR3 is TGTGCCAGCAGCTTAAGCCTAAGCGGTACAGATACGCAGTATTTT. The full variable domain, with the rest looked up from reference TRBV7-3 and TRBJ2-3, is GAGVSQTPSNKVTEKGKYVELRCDPISGHTALYWYRQSLGQGPEFLIYFQGTGAADDSGLPNDRFFAVRPEGSVSTLKIQRTERGDSAVYLCASSLSLSGTDTQYFGPGTRLTVL.